This record concerns one TCR beta chain sequence. The antigen remains undetermined. The V gene's germline CDR1 is SGHAT and CDR2 FQNNGV. Unmatched junction bases numbered 18, after V lost 9 bases and J lost 9 bases. The CDR3 sequence is 17 residues long. Without any cell sorting, about 19-30 mg of bulk tissue yielded co-extracted RNA and DNA. This specimen comes from a study of tumor-infiltrating lymphocytes in primary liver carcinoma. The study, taken as a whole, reports: Blood fell significantly below tumors in its top-250-clone fraction (p = 0.039).

Priming with a constant-region primer yielded TCR beta cDNA from about 510 ng total RNA. The TCR beta library was amplified through three nested multiplex PCR rounds in a modified ARM-PCR procedure. The two initial PCR rounds, about 9 cycles each, used TRBV1-TRBV30 forward and C-beta reverse primers. TCRdb reanalysed the multiplex PCR reads using MiXCR and keeps one entry per CDR3 protein. The profile covers 20,000 to 25,000 distinct CDR3 sequences, with around 79% appearing a single time and approximately 40% taken by the ten largest. Material for sequencing was liver tumor tissue from sampling region 1. Subset defined: tumor region T1, superior pole. The clonotype originates from a woman under 40 with primary liver carcinoma and hepatitis B virus infection. The V call is TRBV11-2, the J call TRBJ2-1; 12 nucleotides line up with TRBD2. CDR3: CASSLTSGRFPGSEQFF. The CDR3 coding sequence is TGTGCCAGTAGCCTTACTAGCGGGAGGTTCCCAGGCAGTGAGCAGTTCTTC.